This TCR beta chain was sequenced during a study of shared clonotypes between healthy human individuals. Source study methods: ImmunoSEQ output held junction-only sequences without quality scores, so filtering differed. Profiled with immunoSEQ multiplex PCR; TCRdb holds only in-frame clones, not every one. That table gives V, J and clone size, and the DNA gave D and trimming. Counted here are approximately 2.3 million clones, 85% to 95% occurring once; the ten biggest clones make up 0.39%. The donors, healthy adults who were HIV-negative, had experienced no recent acute infections or vaccinations. Trimming stripped 0 bases from V and 1 base from J, with 14 bases between. The CDR3 length is 17 residues. Germline lookup yields CDR1 SGHAT and CDR2 FQNNGV.

This chain uses TRBV11-2 with TRBJ2-3; TRBD1 might be the D (5 bases). The sequencing input was naive CD4+ T cells from PBMCs. As for subset: CD45RA+ positively selected. This sequence was found in a man aged 18 to 29 in good health. Some clones in this sample may be carry-over from other donors' samples. The CDR3 here is CASSLDYSARGTDTQYF. For the CDR3, the DNA is TGTGCCAGCAGCTTAGACTATTCCGCCAGGGGCACAGATACGCAGTATTTT.